Below are 28 T cell receptor beta chains sequenced from a single sample in a study of shared clonotypes between healthy human individuals. Clones were read by immunoSEQ multiplex PCR, and TCRdb kept only the in-frame ones, dropping some. The sample holds 1.6 million or so clones, roughly 96% seen once. Sequenced material: naive CD4+ T cells sorted from blood. Subset indicated: CD45RA+ positively selected. Receptors originate from a young man in good health.

The chain couples TRBV18 to TRBJ2-1; D is perhaps TRBD2 (7 bases). Trimming took 2 bases from V and 8 from J, leaving 13 bases between them. CDR1 is KGHSH and CDR2 is LQKENI in the germline V gene. The CDR3 covers 14 residues. The CDR3 reads CASSPAGARDEQFF. In DNA, the CDR3 is TGTGCCAGCTCACCAGCGGGGGCTCGCGATGAGCAGTTCTTC. The complete variable domain, with remaining parts taken from reference TRBV18 and TRBJ2-1, reads NAGVMQNPRHLVRRRGQEARLRCSPMKGHSHVYWYRQLPEEGLKFMVYLQKENIIDESGMPKERFSAEFPKEGPSILRIQQVVRGDSAAYFCASSPAGARDEQFFGPGTRLTVL.

The genes are TRBV18 and TRBJ2-5; weak D call: TRBD1 (6 bases). From germline, CDR1 is KGHSH and CDR2 LQKENI. This CDR3 is built from 14 residues. Trimming left V 2 bases short and J 4 bases short, with 11 bases between. The DNA for the CDR3 is TGTGCCAGCTCACCAGGGGCAGGGGCAGAGACCCAGTACTTC. Its protein is CASSPGAGAETQYF.

The gene calls are TRBV7-8 and TRBJ1-2; 8 bases line up with TRBD1. V lost 4 bases to trimming and J lost 5 bases; unmatched junction nucleotides: 6. Germline values: CDR1 SGHVS, CDR2 FQNEAQ. The CDR3 consists of 14 residues. The CDR3 bases are TGTGCCAGCAGCTCGGACAGGGTTGATTATGGCTACACCTTC. It specifies CASSSDRVDYGYTF.

Only one count was recorded for this clone. The rearrangement links TRBV19 to TRBJ1-1; D gene ambiguous. The CDR3 sequence is 14 residues long. The V end was cut by 7 bases, the J end by 1 base, with 13 bases between. CDR1 and CDR2 from the germline V gene are LNHDA and SQIVND (reference sequence). The CDR3 sequence: CASTPRHWNTEAFF. CDR3 DNA sequence: TGTGCCAGTACCCCCCGACACTGGAACACTGAAGCTTTCTTT. The full variable domain, rest sourced from reference TRBV19 and TRBJ1-1, is DGGITQSPKYLFRKEGQNVTLSCEQNLNHDAMYWYRQDPGQGLRLIYYSQIVNDFQKGDIAEGYSVSREKKESFPLTVTSAQKNPTAFYLCASTPRHWNTEAFFGQGTRLTVV.

The chain has TRBV7-2 and TRBJ2-7; D gene unclear. This CDR3 spans 13 amino acids. Germline V gene sequence: CDR1 SGHTA, CDR2 FQGNSA. V lost 6 bases and J lost 0, with 9 bases in between. Here the CDR3 DNA reads TGTGCCAGCAGTAAAACTTACTCCTACGAGCAGTACTTC. Translated, it gives CASSKTYSYEQYF.

A note on this clone: This specimen includes other DNA sequences encoding the same CDR3. V is TRBV30 and J is TRBJ2-7; TRBD1 matches at 8 bases. The CDR3 has 13 residues. In germline, CDR1 is GTSNPN, CDR2 SVGIG (reference sequence). J lost 4 bases, V lost 2 bases, and 4 bases had no gene match. CDR3 region: CAWSRDRGYEQYF. As DNA, the CDR3 is TGTGCCTGGAGTCGAGACAGGGGATACGAGCAGTACTTC.

The chain recombines TRBV19 with TRBJ2-1; possibly TRBD2 for D (6 bases). The CDR3 is 16 amino acids. Looked up from germline, CDR1 is LNHDA and CDR2 is SQIVND (reference sequence). The germline V and J ends were trimmed by 6 bases and 2 bases, with 17 bases remaining between them. CDR3 DNA sequence: TGTGCCAGTAGGGAGGCTAGCGTCTCACCCTACAATGAGCAGTTCTTC. It is translated as CASREASVSPYNEQFF.

V is TRBV9 and J is TRBJ2-1, with TRBD2 identical over 7 bases. Germline V gene sequence: CDR1 SGDLS, CDR2 YYNGEE. Trimming cost V 4 bases and J 5 bases; bases outside gene matches: 6. This CDR3 has 14 residues. Here the CDR3 reads CASSTRDYHNEQFF. The DNA for the CDR3 is TGTGCCAGCAGCACCCGGGACTATCACAATGAGCAGTTCTTC.

The chain carries TRBV29-1 and TRBJ2-7; 9 positions match TRBD1. This CDR3 is 14 amino acids long. V was pared by 5 bases and J by 2 bases, with 7 bases of the junction left unmatched. In germline, CDR1 is SQVTM, CDR2 ANQGSEA. DNA of the CDR3: TGCAGCGTTCCGGTTCGACAGGGGGCCTACGAGCAGTACTTC. It is translated as CSVPVRQGAYEQYF.

This chain uses TRBV28 with TRBJ1-4; a weak D match, TRBD1 (6 bases). V was trimmed by 5 bases and J by 7 bases, leaving 17 bases between them. Germline V gene data show CDR1 as MDHEN and CDR2 as SYDVKM. This CDR3 has 15 amino acids. As DNA, the CDR3 is TGTGCCAGCAGTCCGGGGGGGGCTGGGAGTGAAAAACTGTTTTTT. Protein sequence: CASSPGGAGSEKLFF.

The chain couples TRBV4-3 to TRBJ2-7; D gene unclear. CDR1 and CDR2 from the germline V gene are LGHNA and YSLEER. The V and J ends lost 0 bases and 5 bases respectively, with 14 bases between them. The CDR3 extends over 15 amino acids. CDR3: CASSQDDGLGDEQYF. The CDR3 DNA follows: TGCGCCAGCAGCCAAGATGACGGTCTGGGCGACGAGCAGTACTTC.

The V call is TRBV28, the J call TRBJ2-1, with D tentatively TRBD1 (5 bases). Germline values: CDR1 MDHEN, CDR2 SYDVKM. CDR3 size: 16 residues. Trimming took 2 bases from V and 1 from J, leaving 12 bases between them. The CDR3 sequence: CASSLRLTASYNEQFF. The CDR3 coding sequence is TGTGCCAGCAGTTTACGCCTGACAGCTTCCTACAATGAGCAGTTCTTC. Together with reference TRBV28 and TRBJ2-1, the CDR3 gives the full variable domain: DVKVTQSSRYLVKRTGEKVFLECVQDMDHENMFWYRQDPGLGLRLIYFSYDVKMKEKGDIPEGYSVSREKKERFSLILESASTNQTSMYLCASSLRLTASYNEQFFGPGTRLTVL.

The rearrangement uses TRBV5-1 and TRBJ2-1; perhaps D is TRBD1 or TRBD2 (5 bases each). The V gene lost 0 bases and the J gene lost 9 bases, with 10 bases spanning the gap. Germline-derived CDR1 and CDR2 are SGHRS and YFSETQ. The CDR3 has 13 residues. In nucleotides, the CDR3 is TGCGCCAGCAGCTTGGGGGGGTATGCTGAGCAGTTCTTC. Encoded protein: CASSLGGYAEQFF.

This chain links TRBV18 with TRBJ2-5; D is perhaps TRBD1 or TRBD2 (6 bases each). This CDR3 spans 15 amino acids. Germline assignment: CDR1 KGHSH and CDR2 LQKENI. V was shortened by 3 bases and J by 4 bases, with 15 bases between the two germline ends. The CDR3 sequence: CASSPGGGLSETQYF. The CDR3 bases are TGTGCCAGCTCACCTGGAGGGGGTCTATCAGAGACCCAGTACTTC.

Concerning this clone itself: Different DNA sequences within this sample yield the same CDR3. The chain joins TRBV9 to TRBJ2-7; 7 nucleotides agree with TRBD2. The CDR3 length is 14 residues. V lost 0 bases to trimming and J lost 1 base; unmatched junction nucleotides: 1. Germline V gene sequence: CDR1 SGDLS, CDR2 YYNGEE. CDR3 sequence reads: CASSVVAGSYEQYF. The CDR3 bases are TGTGCCAGCAGCGTAGTAGCGGGTTCCTACGAGCAGTACTTC.

This clone was observed a handful of times. The chain recombines TRBV6-1 with TRBJ2-2, with 7 bases lining up with TRBD1. Per germline, CDR1 MNHNS and CDR2 SASEGT. This CDR3 has 17 amino acids. V shed 4 bases and J 1 base; nucleotides not matched to a gene: 9. The CDR3 nucleotides read TGTGCCAGCAGTGCCAGAGGGACAGCTTTGAACACCGGGGAGCTGTTTTTT. This translates into CASSARGTALNTGELFF.

The V call is TRBV7-6, the J call TRBJ2-4, with D unresolved. V was shortened by 3 bases and J by 0 bases, with 15 bases between the two germline ends. CDR3 length: 17 residues. Germline V gives CDR1 SGHVS, CDR2 FNYEAQ. The CDR3 region is CASSLYSSTLAKNIQYF. The CDR3 nucleotides are TGTGCCAGCAGCTTGTACAGCTCAACACTAGCCAAAAACATTCAGTACTTC.

The V gene is TRBV4-1, the J gene TRBJ1-3; D is unclear. The CDR3 runs to 12 residues. The V gene's germline CDR1 is MGHRA and CDR2 YSYEKL. V was pared by 0 bases and J by 5 bases, with 2 bases between. For the CDR3, the DNA is TGCGCCAGCAGCCAAGACAGAAACACCATATATTTT. Translated: CASSQDRNTIYF.

The rearrangement links TRBV14 to TRBJ2-7; D remains ambiguous. CDR3 length: 16 residues. CDR1 SGHDN and CDR2 FVKESK come from the germline V gene. Trimming left V 4 bases short and J 0 bases short, with 16 bases between. In DNA, the CDR3 is TGTGCCAGCAGCCCAACCTCGAAGGGTAACTCCTACGAGCAGTACTTC. Residues: CASSPTSKGNSYEQYF.

This chain uses TRBV7-9 with TRBJ2-7; TRBD1 aligns across 8 bases. Trimming at V came to 2 bases and at J to 3 bases, leaving 6 bases not matched to a gene. The CDR3 extends over 15 amino acids. Germline V gene sequence: CDR1 SEHNR, CDR2 FQNEAQ (reference sequence). The CDR3 DNA reads as TGTGCCAGCAGCTTACGTGGACAGGGAAACTACGAGCAGTACTTC. Its protein product is CASSLRGQGNYEQYF.

The chain links TRBV30 to TRBJ2-6; TRBD1 matches at 9 bases. From germline, CDR1 is GTSNPN and CDR2 SVGIG (reference sequence). After removal of 5 bases from V and 1 base from J, the junction contained 3 bases not matched to a gene. This CDR3 is built from 15 residues. Here the CDR3 reads CAWRDRASGANVLTF. The CDR3 nucleotides read TGTGCCTGGCGGGACAGGGCTTCTGGGGCCAACGTCCTGACTTTC.

V usage is TRBV7-2 and J usage is TRBJ2-7; D unresolved. V was trimmed by 1 base and J by 3 bases, leaving 10 bases between them. The CDR3 loop spans 14 amino acids. Per the germline V gene, CDR1 is SGHTA and CDR2 is FQGNSA. The CDR3 coding sequence is TGTGCCAGCAGCTTAGGTCTGAACTTCTACGAGCAGTACTTC. Amino acids: CASSLGLNFYEQYF. Using reference TRBV7-2 and TRBJ2-7 for the parts outside the CDR3, the full variable domain is GAGVSQSPSNKVTEKGKDVELRCDPISGHTALYWYRQSLGQGLEFLIYFQGNSAPDKSGLPSDRFSAERTGGSVSTLTIQRTQQEDSAVYLCASSLGLNFYEQYFGPGTRLTVT.

A single count supports this clone. CDR3 residues: CASSRGLADSYNEQFF. The CDR3, as DNA: TGTGCCAGCTCACGGGGACTAGCGGACTCCTACAATGAGCAGTTCTTC. The V and J genes are TRBV18 and TRBJ2-1, with 11 positions matching TRBD2. Germline CDR1 KGHSH, CDR2 LQKENI. The length of the CDR3 is 16 residues. Trimming cost V 4 bases and J 0 bases; bases outside gene matches: 2.

The V call is TRBV2, the J call TRBJ2-7, with 7 bases lining up with TRBD1. J lost 3 bases, V lost 6 bases, and 2 bases had no gene match. Germline assignment: CDR1 SNHLY and CDR2 FYNNEI. The CDR3 is 12 residues long. The CDR3 coding sequence is TGTGCCAGCAGACGACAGGGCTACGAGCAGTACTTC. Protein sequence: CASRRQGYEQYF.

The rearrangement joins TRBV15 to TRBJ1-2, with unresolved D. With 1 base removed from V and 2 bases from J, the gap between germline ends came to 5 bases. There are 13 residues in the CDR3. The germline V gene encodes CDR1 LNHNV and CDR2 YYDKDF (reference sequence). CDR3 nucleotide sequence: TGTGCCACCAGCAGAGGTCTGAACTATGGCTACACCTTC. Amino acid sequence: CATSRGLNYGYTF.

This clone came up once. CDR3 DNA: TGTGCCCGTGAGGGGCTTAGCTCCTACAATGAGCAGTTCTTC. It codes for CAREGLSSYNEQFF. The V gene is TRBV27, the J gene TRBJ2-1, with D tentatively TRBD1 or TRBD2 (5 bases each). V lost 11 bases, J lost 0 bases, and 14 bases lay in between. The CDR3 length is 14 residues. Germline values: CDR1 MNHEY, CDR2 SMNVEV (reference sequence).

This clone was seen a single time. The chain joins TRBV6-5 to TRBJ1-3, with D unclear. The CDR3 consists of 11 residues. Germline CDR1 reads MNHEY; CDR2 reads SVGAGI. V was cut by 6 bases and J by 2 bases, with 2 bases left in between. For the CDR3, the DNA is TGTGCCAGCAGAACTGGAAACACCATATATTTT. Its protein is CASRTGNTIYF.

V usage is TRBV28 and J usage is TRBJ2-5; D not resolved. In germline, CDR1 is MDHEN, CDR2 SYDVKM. The V end was cut by 3 bases, the J end by 7 bases, with 9 bases between. The CDR3 extends over 12 amino acids. The CDR3 DNA reads as TGTGCCAGCAGTTTGGCCCCGGGGACCCAGTACTTC. Protein sequence: CASSLAPGTQYF.